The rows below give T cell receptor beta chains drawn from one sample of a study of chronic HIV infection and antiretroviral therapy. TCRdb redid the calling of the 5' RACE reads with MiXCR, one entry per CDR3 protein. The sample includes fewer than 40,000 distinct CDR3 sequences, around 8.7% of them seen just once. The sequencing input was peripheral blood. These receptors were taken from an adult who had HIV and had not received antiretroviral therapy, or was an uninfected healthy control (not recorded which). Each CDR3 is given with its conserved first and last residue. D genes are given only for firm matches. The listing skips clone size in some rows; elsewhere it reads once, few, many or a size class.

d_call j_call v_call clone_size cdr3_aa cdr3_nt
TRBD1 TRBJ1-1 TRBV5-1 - CASSQQGARTEAFF TGCGCCAGCAGCCAACAGGGGGCGAGGACTGAAGCTTTCTTT
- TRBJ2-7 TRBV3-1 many CASSREVGYEQYF TGTGCCAGCAGCCGAGAGGTCGGCTACGAGCAGTACTTC
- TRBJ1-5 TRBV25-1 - CASSESIGAQHF TGTGCCAGCAGTGAATCCATCGGGGCCCAGCATTTT
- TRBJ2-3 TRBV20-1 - CSANENPDTQYF TGCAGTGCTAACGAGAACCCAGATACGCAGTATTTT
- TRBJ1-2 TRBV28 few CASSLVRGSDYGYTF TGTGCCAGCAGTTTAGTAAGGGGGTCGGACTATGGCTACACCTTC
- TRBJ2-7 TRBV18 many CASSRRGDSTYEQYF TGTGCCAGCTCCCGCCGGGGGGACAGCACCTACGAGCAGTACTTC
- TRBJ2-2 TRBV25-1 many CASSELTNKGTGELFF TGTGCCAGCAGTGAATTAACCAACAAGGGAACCGGGGAGCTGTTTTTT
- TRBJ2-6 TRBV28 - CADTGRIGANVLTF TGTGCCGACACGGGGAGGATTGGGGCCAACGTCCTGACTTTC
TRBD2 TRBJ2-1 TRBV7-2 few CASSSTSGSVGQFF TGTGCCAGCAGCTCGACTAGCGGGAGTGTGGGGCAGTTCTTC
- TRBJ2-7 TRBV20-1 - CSARPDLYEQYF TGCAGTGCTAGGCCCGACCTCTACGAGCAGTACTTC
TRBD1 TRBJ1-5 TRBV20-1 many CSARDRRTGVNQPQHF TGCAGTGCTAGAGATCGCCGGACAGGGGTCAATCAGCCCCAGCATTTT
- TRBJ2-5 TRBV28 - CASRTVQETQYF TGTGCCAGCAGGACGGTTCAAGAGACCCAGTACTTC
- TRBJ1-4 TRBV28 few CASSPRTEVNEKLFF TGTGCCAGCAGTCCCCGGACAGAAGTTAATGAAAAACTGTTTTTT
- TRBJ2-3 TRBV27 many CASSLGLAQYF TGTGCCAGCAGTCTAGGGCTTGCGCAGTATTTT
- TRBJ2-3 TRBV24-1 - CATSDIAGRTDTQYF TGTGCCACCAGTGATATCGCGGGAAGGACAGATACGCAGTATTTT
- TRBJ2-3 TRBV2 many CASSIQTGRLTDTQYF TGTGCCAGCAGCATTCAGACAGGGAGGCTCACAGATACGCAGTATTTT
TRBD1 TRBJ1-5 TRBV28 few CASIRQGINQPQHF TGTGCCAGCATCCGACAGGGGATTAATCAGCCCCAGCATTTT
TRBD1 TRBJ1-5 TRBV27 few CASSPDRVSNQPQHF TGTGCCAGCAGTCCCGACAGGGTTAGCAATCAGCCCCAGCATTTT
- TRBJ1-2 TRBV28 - CASSSKPRGYGYTF TGTGCCAGCAGTTCCAAGCCGAGGGGCTATGGCTACACCTTC
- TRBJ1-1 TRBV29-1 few CSVEAGRDTEAFF TGCAGCGTTGAAGCGGGGCGGGACACTGAAGCTTTCTTT
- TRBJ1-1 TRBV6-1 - CASSERAAAFF TGTGCCAGCAGTGAAAGGGCTGCCGCTTTCTTT
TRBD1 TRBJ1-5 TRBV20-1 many CSARSRAGGGQPQHF TGCAGTGCTAGGAGTCGGGCAGGGGGCGGTCAGCCCCAGCATTTT